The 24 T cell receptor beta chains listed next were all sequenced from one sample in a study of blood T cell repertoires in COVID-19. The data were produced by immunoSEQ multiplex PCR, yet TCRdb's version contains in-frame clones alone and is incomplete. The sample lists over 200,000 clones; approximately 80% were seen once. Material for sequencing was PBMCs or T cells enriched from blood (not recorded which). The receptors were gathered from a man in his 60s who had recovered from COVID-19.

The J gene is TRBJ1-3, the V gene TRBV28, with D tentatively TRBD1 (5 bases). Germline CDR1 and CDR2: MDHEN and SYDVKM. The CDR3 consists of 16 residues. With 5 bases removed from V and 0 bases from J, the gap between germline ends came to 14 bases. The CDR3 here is CASSAGPIISGNTIYF. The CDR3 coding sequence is TGTGCCAGCAGTGCGGGACCCATCATCTCTGGAAACACCATATATTTT.

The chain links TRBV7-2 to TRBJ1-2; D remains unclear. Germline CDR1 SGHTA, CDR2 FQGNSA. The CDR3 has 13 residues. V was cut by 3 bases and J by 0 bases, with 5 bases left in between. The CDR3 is CASSLGTNYGYTF. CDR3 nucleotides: TGTGCCAGCAGCTTGGGCACTAACTATGGCTACACCTTC.

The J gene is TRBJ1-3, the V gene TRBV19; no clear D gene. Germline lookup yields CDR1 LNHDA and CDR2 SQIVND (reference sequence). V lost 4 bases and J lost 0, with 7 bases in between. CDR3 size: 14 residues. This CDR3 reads CASSKLLSGNTIYF. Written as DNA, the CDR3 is TGTGCCAGTAGTAAACTCCTCTCTGGAAACACCATATATTTT.

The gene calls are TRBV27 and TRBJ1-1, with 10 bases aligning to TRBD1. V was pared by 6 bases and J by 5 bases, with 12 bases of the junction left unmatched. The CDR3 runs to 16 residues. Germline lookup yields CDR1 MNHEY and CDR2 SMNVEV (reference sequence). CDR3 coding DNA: TGTGCCAGCAGCGCCTTGGGACAGGGGCTCAAAACTGAAGCTTTCTTT. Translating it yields CASSALGQGLKTEAFF.

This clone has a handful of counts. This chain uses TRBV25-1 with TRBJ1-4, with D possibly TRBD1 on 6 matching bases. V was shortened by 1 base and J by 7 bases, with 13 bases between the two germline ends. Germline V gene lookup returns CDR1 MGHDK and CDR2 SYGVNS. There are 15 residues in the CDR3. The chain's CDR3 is CASSELGGGAEKLFF. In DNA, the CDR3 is TGTGCCAGCAGTGAATTGGGAGGGGGTGCTGAAAAACTGTTTTTT.

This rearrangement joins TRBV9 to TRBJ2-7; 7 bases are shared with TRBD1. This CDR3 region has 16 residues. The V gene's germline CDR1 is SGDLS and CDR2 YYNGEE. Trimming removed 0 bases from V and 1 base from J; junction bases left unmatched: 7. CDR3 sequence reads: CASSVGINRGSYEQYF. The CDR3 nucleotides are TGTGCCAGCAGCGTAGGGATAAACAGGGGTTCCTACGAGCAGTACTTC.

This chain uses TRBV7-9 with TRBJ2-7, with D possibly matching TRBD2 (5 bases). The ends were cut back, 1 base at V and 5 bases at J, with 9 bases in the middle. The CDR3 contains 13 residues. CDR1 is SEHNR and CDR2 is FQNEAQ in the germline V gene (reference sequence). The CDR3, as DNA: TGTGCCAGCAGCTTAGGAGGGAGCCACGAGCAGTACTTC. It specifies CASSLGGSHEQYF.

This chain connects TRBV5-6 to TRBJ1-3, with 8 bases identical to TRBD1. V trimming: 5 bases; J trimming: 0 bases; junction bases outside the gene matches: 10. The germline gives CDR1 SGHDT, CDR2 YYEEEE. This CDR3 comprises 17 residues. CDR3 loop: CASSNNRGSFSGNTIYF. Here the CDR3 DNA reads TGTGCCAGCAGTAACAACAGGGGGTCGTTCTCTGGAAACACCATATATTTT.

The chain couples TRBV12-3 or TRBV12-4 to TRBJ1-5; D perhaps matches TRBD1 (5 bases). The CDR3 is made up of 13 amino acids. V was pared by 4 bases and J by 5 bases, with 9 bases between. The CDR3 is CASSSQTDQPQHF. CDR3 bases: TGTGCCAGCAGTTCCCAGACAGATCAGCCCCAGCATTTT.

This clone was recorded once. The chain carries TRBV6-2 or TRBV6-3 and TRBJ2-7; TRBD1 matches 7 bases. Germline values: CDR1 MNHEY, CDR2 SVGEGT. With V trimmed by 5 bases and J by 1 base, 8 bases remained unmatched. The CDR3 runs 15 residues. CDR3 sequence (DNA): TGTGCCAGCAGTCGCACAGGGGTAGAATCCTACGAGCAGTACTTC. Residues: CASSRTGVESYEQYF.

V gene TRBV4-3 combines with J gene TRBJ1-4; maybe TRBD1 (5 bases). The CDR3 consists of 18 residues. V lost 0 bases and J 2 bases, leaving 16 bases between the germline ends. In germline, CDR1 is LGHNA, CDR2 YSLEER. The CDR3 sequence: CASSQDLRRGGTNEKLFF. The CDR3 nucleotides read TGCGCCAGCAGCCAAGATCTTCGGCGGGGGGGGACTAATGAAAAACTGTTTTTT.

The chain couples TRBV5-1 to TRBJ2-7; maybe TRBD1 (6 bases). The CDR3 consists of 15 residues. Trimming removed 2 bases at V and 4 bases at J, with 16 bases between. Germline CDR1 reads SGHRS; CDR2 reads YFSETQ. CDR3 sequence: CASSLDRSGSYEQYF. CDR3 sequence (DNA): TGCGCCAGCAGCTTAGACAGGTCGGGGAGTTACGAGCAGTACTTC.

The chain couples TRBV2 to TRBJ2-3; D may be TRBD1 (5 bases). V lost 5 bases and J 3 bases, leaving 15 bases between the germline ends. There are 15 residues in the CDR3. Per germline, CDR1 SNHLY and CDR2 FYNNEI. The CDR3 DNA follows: TGTGCCAGCAGTTCGCAGGGAAGTCTAACAGATACGCAGTATTTT. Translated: CASSSQGSLTDTQYF.

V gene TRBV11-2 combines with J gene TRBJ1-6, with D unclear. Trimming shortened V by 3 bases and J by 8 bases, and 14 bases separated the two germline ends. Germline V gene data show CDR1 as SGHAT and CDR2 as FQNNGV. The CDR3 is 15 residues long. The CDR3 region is CASSFSLEADSPLHF. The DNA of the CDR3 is TGTGCCAGCAGCTTTTCCCTCGAAGCGGATTCACCCCTCCACTTT.

The CDR3 loop reads CASSQEGQGLDYGYTF. CDR3 nucleotides: TGCGCCAGCAGCCAAGAGGGACAGGGGTTAGACTATGGCTACACCTTC. The chain links TRBV5-1 to TRBJ1-2; 10 bases agree with TRBD1. CDR3 length: 16 amino acids. V dropped 4 bases and J dropped 3; count of bases not matched to a gene: 9. Germline V gene data show CDR1 as SGHRS and CDR2 as YFSETQ.

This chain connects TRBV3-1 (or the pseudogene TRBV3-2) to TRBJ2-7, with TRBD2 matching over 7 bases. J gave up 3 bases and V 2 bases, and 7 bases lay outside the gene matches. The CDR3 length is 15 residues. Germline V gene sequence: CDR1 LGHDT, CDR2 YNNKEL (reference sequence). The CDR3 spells CASSQLTGGYYEQYF. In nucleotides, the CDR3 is TGTGCCAGCAGCCAATTGACGGGGGGATACTACGAGCAGTACTTC.

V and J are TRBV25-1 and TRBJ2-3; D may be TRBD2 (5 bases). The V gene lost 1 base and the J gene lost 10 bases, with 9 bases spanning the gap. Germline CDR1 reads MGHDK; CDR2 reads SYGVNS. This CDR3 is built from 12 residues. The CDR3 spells CASSELSGPQYF. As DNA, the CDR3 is TGTGCCAGCAGTGAATTGAGCGGTCCGCAGTATTTT.

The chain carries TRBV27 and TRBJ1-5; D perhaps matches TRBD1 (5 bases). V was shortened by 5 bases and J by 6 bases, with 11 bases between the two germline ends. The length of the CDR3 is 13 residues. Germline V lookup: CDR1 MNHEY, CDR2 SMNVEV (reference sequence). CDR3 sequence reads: CASSLARAQPQHF. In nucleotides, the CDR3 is TGTGCCAGCAGTCTCGCCAGGGCTCAGCCCCAGCATTTT.

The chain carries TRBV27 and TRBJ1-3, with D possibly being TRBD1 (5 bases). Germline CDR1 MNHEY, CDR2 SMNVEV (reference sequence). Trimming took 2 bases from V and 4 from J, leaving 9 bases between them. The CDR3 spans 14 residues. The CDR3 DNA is TGTGCCAGCAGTTTAGCAGGGAACGGAAACACCATATATTTT. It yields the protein CASSLAGNGNTIYF.

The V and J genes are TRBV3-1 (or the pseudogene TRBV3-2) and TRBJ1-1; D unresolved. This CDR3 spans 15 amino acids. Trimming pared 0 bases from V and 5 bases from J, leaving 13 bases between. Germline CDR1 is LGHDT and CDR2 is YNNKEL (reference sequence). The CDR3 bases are TGTGCCAGCAGCCAAGAATCGGAGGGAAATACTGAAGCTTTCTTT. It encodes CASSQESEGNTEAFF.

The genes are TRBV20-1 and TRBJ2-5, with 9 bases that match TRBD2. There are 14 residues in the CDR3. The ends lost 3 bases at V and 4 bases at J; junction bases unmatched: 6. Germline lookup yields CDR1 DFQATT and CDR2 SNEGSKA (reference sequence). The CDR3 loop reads CSASRRGGLETQYF. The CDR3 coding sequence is TGCAGTGCTAGTAGGCGGGGGGGCTTAGAGACCCAGTACTTC.

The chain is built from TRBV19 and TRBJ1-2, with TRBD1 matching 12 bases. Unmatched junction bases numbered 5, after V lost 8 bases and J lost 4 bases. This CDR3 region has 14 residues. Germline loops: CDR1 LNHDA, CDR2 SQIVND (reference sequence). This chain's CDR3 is CASAGTGGGYGYTF. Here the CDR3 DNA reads TGTGCCAGTGCGGGGACAGGGGGCGGCTATGGCTACACCTTC.

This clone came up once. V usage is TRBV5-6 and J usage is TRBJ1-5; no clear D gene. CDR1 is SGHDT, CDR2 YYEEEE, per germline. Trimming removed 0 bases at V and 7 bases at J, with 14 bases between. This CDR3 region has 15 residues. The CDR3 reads CASSLGSVPGQPQHF. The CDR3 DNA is TGTGCCAGCAGCTTGGGTTCGGTCCCCGGGCAGCCCCAGCATTTT.

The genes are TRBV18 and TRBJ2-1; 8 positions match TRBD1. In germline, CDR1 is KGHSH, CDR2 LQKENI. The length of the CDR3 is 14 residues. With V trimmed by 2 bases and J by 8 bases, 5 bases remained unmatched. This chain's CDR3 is CASSPTTGGDEQFF. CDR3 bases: TGTGCCAGCTCACCAACTACAGGGGGAGATGAGCAGTTCTTC.